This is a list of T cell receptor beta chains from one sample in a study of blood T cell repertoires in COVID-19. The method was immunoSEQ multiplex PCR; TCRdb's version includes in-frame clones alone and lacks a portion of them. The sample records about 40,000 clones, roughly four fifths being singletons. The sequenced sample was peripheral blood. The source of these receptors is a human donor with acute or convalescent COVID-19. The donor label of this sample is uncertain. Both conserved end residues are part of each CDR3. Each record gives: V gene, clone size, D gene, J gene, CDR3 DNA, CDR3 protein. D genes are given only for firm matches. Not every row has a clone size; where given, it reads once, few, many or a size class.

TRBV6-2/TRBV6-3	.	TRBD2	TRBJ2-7	TGTGCCAGCAGTTACGGTAGCGGGAAATCCTACGAGCAGTACTTC	CASSYGSGKSYEQYF
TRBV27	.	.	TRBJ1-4	TGTGCCAGCAGTAGAGCAACTAATGAAAAACTGTTTTTT	CASSRATNEKLFF
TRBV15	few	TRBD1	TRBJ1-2	TGTGCCACCAGCAGAGTGGGACAGGGACCAGCTAACTATGGCTACACCTTC	CATSRVGQGPANYGYTF
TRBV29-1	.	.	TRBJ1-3	TGCAGCGTAGAGGAATCCCGGCCTAGCTCTGGAAACACCATATATTTT	CSVEESRPSSGNTIYF
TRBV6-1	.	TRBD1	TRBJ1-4	TGTGCCAGCAGTGAAGGGACAGGGGGCGACGGTGAAAAACTGTTTTTT	CASSEGTGGDGEKLFF
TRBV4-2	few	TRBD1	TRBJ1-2	TGTGCCAGCAGCCAAGACCGAGCTTTCTTTTCAGGGGGATATGGCTACACCTTC	CASSQDRAFFSGGYGYTF
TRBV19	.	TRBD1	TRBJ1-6	TGTGCCAGTAGTATTTCCGGGACAGGGGGGGACAGTTACTTT	CASSISGTGGDSYF
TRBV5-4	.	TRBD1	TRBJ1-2	TGTGCCAGCAGTCCTACCGGGACAGGGGGATATGGCTACACCTTC	CASSPTGTGGYGYTF
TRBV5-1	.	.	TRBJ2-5	TGCGCCAGCTCAAAGGCCAGGGGATTGGGTCAAGAGACCCAGTACTTC	CASSKARGLGQETQYF
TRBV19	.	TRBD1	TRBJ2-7	TGTGCCAGCCATTCAGGGGGACAGGGCTACGAGCAGTACTTC	CASHSGGQGYEQYF
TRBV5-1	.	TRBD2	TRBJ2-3	TGCGCCAGCCGGCTAGCGGGAGGTGGTAGCACAGATACGCAGTATTTT	CASRLAGGGSTDTQYF
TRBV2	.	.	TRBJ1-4	TGTGCCACCCAGAAAGTTGCAACTAATGAAAAACTGTTTTTT	CATQKVATNEKLFF
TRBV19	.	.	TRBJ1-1	TGTGCCAGCCAGTATGATCCAGGGCGCACTGAAGCTTTCTTT	CASQYDPGRTEAFF
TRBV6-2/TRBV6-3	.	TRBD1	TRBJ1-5	TGTGCCAGCAGTTCCCCTAGACAGGGCCCTAATCAGCCCCAGCATTTT	CASSSPRQGPNQPQHF
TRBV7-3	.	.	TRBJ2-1	TGTGCCAGCAGCTTATGGGGGGCTAGCGGAAACAATGAGCAGTTCTTC	CASSLWGASGNNEQFF
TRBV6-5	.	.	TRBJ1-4	TGTGCCAGACCTCCTAAGGAGGTCTCTGGGGAAAAACTGTTTTTT	CARPPKEVSGEKLFF
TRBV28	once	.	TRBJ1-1	TGTGCCAGCAGGCGGGCCGCTGAAGCTTTCTTT	CASRRAAEAFF
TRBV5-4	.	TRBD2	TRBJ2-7	TGTGCCAGCAGCCCAACCTCGGGGGGTTACGAGCAGTACTTC	CASSPTSGGYEQYF
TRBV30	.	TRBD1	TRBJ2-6	TGTGCCTGGAGGGGACAGGGCTATTCAGGGGCCAACGTCCTGACTTTC	CAWRGQGYSGANVLTF
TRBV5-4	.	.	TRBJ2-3	TGTGCCAGCAGTTCCAGGGGAATTTCGACAGATACGCAGTATTTT	CASSSRGISTDTQYF
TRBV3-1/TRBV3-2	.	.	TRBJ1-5	TGTGCCAGCAGCCAAGCCCAGGTGGGGAGGTTGGTCAATCAGCCCCAGCATTTT	CASSQAQVGRLVNQPQHF
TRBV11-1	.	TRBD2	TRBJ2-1	TGTGCCAGCAGCGGACGACTAGCGGGAGACTATGAGCAGTTCTTC	CASSGRLAGDYEQFF
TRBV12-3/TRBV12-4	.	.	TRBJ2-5	TGTGCCAGCAGTTTAGGGCGAGGGGAGACCCAGTACTTC	CASSLGRGETQYF
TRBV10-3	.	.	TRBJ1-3	TGTGCCACCCCACCTTTTATAGTGGCGGACACCATATATTTT	CATPPFIVADTIYF
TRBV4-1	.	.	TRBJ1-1	TGCGCCAGCAGCCAACCAGACACCCGGAACACTGAAGCTTTCTTT	CASSQPDTRNTEAFF
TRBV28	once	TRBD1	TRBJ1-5	TGTGCCAGCAGTTTAGGGACAGACTATAGCAATCAGCCCCAGCATTTT	CASSLGTDYSNQPQHF
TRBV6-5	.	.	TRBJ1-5	TGTGCCAGCGGAACAGGGTACAATCAGCCCCAGCATTTT	CASGTGYNQPQHF